The sequence of this TCR beta chain was determined in a study of OX40 agonist ivuxolimab in advanced cancers. At the level of the whole study: The costimulatory receptor OX40 (CD134) was targeted by ivuxolimab, a fully human IgG2 agonistic monoclonal antibody. The paper covers the monotherapy dose-escalation part of the phase I ivuxolimab trial, which included N = 52 patients. Intravenous ivuxolimab was administered to patients every 2 weeks at six dose levels: 0.01, 0.1, 0.3, 1.5, 3 and 10 mg/kg. The purpose of peripheral TCRbeta sequencing was to test whether ivuxolimab changed TCR sequence diversity and led to clonal T-cell expansion. Prior anti-PD-1, anti-PD-L1 or anti-CTLA-4 therapy was permitted, and approximately 40% of dose-escalation patients had received checkpoint inhibitors. In the dose-escalation cohort, approximately 80% of patients were male, and the mean age was 60 years with a range of roughly 23 to 79. Three dose-escalation patients achieved partial responses, one with hepatocellular carcinoma and two with cutaneous melanoma. Among the approximately 54 dose-escalation patients, some 19 had hepatocellular carcinoma, about 15 melanoma, 9 renal cell carcinoma and 9 head and neck cancer.

The CDR3 has 15 amino acids, counting the end cysteine and phenylalanine. Of the read, only the CDR3 DNA is kept; its 45 bases are in frame from base 1. The germline V gene (reference sequence) yields SEHNR for CDR1 and FQNEAQ for CDR2. For this chain, trimming is 5 bases at the V end and 2 bases at the J end, and the number of junction bases without a gene match is 4. About this clone itself: Its recognized antigen is unknown. No qualities accompany the bases; no much larger clone lies one base away.

On the study overall, not on this receptor specifically: The antigen specificity of the peripheral T cells that underwent clonal expansion was not determined. Clonal expansion of both CD4+ and CD8+ blood T cells was observed from baseline to week 6 at doses 0.1 to 3.0 mg/kg. Low levels of normalized T-cell clonal expansion were also seen in some patients who did not respond. After ivuxolimab, CD8+ T cells had more expanded clones than CD4+ T cells on average. In the 0.1-3.0 mg/kg groups, partial responders had among the lowest normalized peripheral clonal expansion, particularly in CD8+ T cells.

Genomic DNA was isolated from the sorted cells so that the TCRbeta CDR3 region could be sequenced. The immunoSEQ Assay was used to sequence the TCRbeta CDR3 regions. TCRdb mirrors the immuneACCESS table, restricted to in-frame sequences. Some clones are absent from its copies; in checked studies, under half trace to an unresolved V gene, and the reason for the others is unknown. In this sample the table shows 35,000 to 45,000 clones, 60% to 80% of which occur a single time. Together, the top ten hold less than 20% of the sample. The trial excluded patients who had a history of autoimmune disease or were on systemic immunosuppression. In every dose cohort, peripheral blood was drawn for TCR sequencing at baseline, cycle 4 day 1, and cycle 7 day 1. The samples were taken from a phase I, first-in-human, multicenter, open-label dose-escalation trial of ivuxolimab. Adults with locally advanced or metastatic melanoma, renal cell carcinoma, hepatocellular carcinoma or head and neck squamous cell carcinoma were enrolled in the trial. Before TCR sequencing, CD4+ and CD8+ T cells were separately sorted from peripheral blood.

The chain links TRBV7-9 with TRBJ2-2; 8 of the junction bases match TRBD1. This clonotype was sampled from an adult with an advanced solid tumor such as melanoma, head and neck, liver or kidney cancer. Specimen: CD4+ or CD8+ T cells sorted from blood, collected in a trial of the OX40 agonist ivuxolimab. In nucleotide form, the sequence is TGTGCCAGCAGCCGAGGACAGGGAAACACCGGGGAGCTGTTTTTT. It is translated as CASSRGQGNTGELFF. With the rest looked up from the reference TRBV7-9 and TRBJ2-2 genes rather than sequenced, the full variable domain is DTGVSQNPRHKITKRGQNVTFRCDPISEHNRLYWYRQTLGQGPEFLTYFQNEAQLEKSRLLSDRFSAERPKGSFSTLEIQRTEQGDSAMYLCASSRGQGNTGELFFGEGSRLTVL.